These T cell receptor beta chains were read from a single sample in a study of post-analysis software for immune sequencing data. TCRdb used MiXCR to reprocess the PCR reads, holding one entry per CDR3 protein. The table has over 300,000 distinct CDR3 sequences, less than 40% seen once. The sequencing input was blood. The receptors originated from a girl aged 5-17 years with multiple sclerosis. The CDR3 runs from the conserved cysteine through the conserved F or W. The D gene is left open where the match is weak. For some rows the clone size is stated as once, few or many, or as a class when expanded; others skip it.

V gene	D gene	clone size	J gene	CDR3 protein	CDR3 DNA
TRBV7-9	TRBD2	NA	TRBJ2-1	CAGLLAGGLYNEQFF	TGTGCCGGCCTCCTCGCGGGGGGCCTTTACAATGAGCAGTTCTTC
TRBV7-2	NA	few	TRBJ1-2	CASSLAPRGGAYGYTF	TGTGCCAGCAGCTTAGCTCCGCGGGGAGGTGCCTATGGCTACACCTTC
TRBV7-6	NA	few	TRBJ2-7	CASSVKNNPPYEQYF	TGTGCCAGCAGTGTTAAGAATAACCCTCCCTACGAGCAGTACTTC
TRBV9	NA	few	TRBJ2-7	CASSVRGVGYEQYF	TGTGCCAGCAGCGTAAGAGGAGTCGGATACGAGCAGTACTTC
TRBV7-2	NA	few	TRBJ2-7	CASSLGTWGYEQYF	TGTGCCAGCAGCTTAGGGACCTGGGGCTACGAGCAGTACTTC
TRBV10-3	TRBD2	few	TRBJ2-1	CAISVSGASGEQFF	TGTGCCATCAGTGTTAGCGGGGCCTCGGGTGAGCAGTTCTTC
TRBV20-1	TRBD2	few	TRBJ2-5	CSARGGIQETQYF	TGCAGTGCTAGGGGGGGGATCCAAGAGACCCAGTACTTC
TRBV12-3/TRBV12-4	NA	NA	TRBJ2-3	CASGQSDTQYF	TGTGCCAGCGGACAGTCAGATACGCAGTATTTT
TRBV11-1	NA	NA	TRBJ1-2	CASSFGFAYGYTF	TGTGCCAGCAGCTTCGGGTTTGCTTATGGCTACACCTTC
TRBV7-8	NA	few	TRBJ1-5	CASSFATAPSRESNQPQHF	TGTGCCAGCAGCTTCGCGACCGCCCCCTCAAGGGAAAGCAATCAGCCCCAGCATTTT
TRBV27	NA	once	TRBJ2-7	CASSLSSGGSAYEQYF	TGCGCCAGCAGTTTATCCTCAGGGGGGAGCGCCTACGAGCAGTACTTC
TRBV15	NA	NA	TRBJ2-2	CATSRGGANTGELFF	TGTGCCACCAGCCGGGGCGGCGCGAACACCGGGGAGCTGTTTTTT
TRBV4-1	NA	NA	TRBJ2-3	CASSQDGPTGSRTRTQYF	TGCGCCAGCAGCCAAGATGGGCCGACAGGCAGCCGTACAAGGACGCAGTATTTT
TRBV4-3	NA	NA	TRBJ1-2	CASSQDQGNSYGYTF	TGCGCCAGCAGCCAAGATCAGGGGAATTCGTATGGCTACACCTTC
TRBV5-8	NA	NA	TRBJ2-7	CASSFLAGSMMSYF	TGTGCCAGCAGCTTCCTAGCCGGAAGTATGATGTCGTACTTC
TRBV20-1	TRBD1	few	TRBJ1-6	CSARGKQGTGNSPLHF	TGCAGTGCTAGAGGAAAACAGGGGACGGGTAATTCACCCCTCCACTTT
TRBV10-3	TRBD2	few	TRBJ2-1	CAISEGESGGKGEQFF	TGTGCCATCAGTGAAGGAGAGAGCGGGGGGAAGGGTGAGCAGTTCTTC
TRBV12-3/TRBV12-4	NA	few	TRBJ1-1	CASLERAGEAFF	TGTGCCAGCTTAGAAAGGGCGGGTGAAGCTTTCTTT
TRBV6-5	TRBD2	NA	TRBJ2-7	CASSPGLAGIEQYF	TGTGCCAGCAGTCCCGGACTAGCGGGGATCGAGCAGTACTTC
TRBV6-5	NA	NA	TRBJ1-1	CASSLRATRRDTEAFF	TGTGCCAGCAGTTTACGGGCCACTCGAAGGGACACTGAAGCTTTCTTT
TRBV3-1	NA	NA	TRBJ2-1	CASSLDPGFGEQFF	TGTGCCAGCAGCCTAGATCCGGGGTTTGGTGAGCAGTTCTTC
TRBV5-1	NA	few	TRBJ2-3	CASSPIARESDTQYF	TGCGCCAGCAGCCCAATAGCGCGAGAGTCAGATACGCAGTATTTT
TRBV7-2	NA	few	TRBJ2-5	CASSVGVEETQYF	TGTGCCAGTTCTGTGGGGGTCGAAGAGACCCAGTACTTC
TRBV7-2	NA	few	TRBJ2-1	CASSLQFSYNEQFF	TGTGCCAGCAGCTTACAATTCTCTTACAATGAGCAGTTCTTC
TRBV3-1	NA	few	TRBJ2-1	CASSLTQGREQFF	TGTGCCAGCAGCCTTACACAGGGTCGTGAGCAGTTCTTC
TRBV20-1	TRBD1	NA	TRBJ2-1	CSARRGQFNEQFF	TGCAGTGCTAGGAGGGGACAGTTTAATGAGCAGTTCTTC
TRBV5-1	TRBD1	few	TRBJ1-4	CASSWGTATNEKLFF	TGCGCCAGCAGCTGGGGGACAGCAACTAATGAAAAACTGTTTTTT
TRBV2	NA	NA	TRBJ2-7	CASSEALQPKSYEQYF	TGTGCCAGCAGTGAAGCCTTACAGCCCAAGTCCTACGAGCAGTACTTC
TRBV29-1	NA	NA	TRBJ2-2	CSVRAGELFF	TGCAGCGTTCGCGCCGGGGAGCTGTTTTTT
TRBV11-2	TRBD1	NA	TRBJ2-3	CASSTTGGHTQYF	TGTGCCAGCAGCACAACAGGGGGCCATACGCAGTATTTT
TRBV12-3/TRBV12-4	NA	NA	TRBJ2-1	CASSDFPDNEQFF	TGTGCCAGCAGTGATTTTCCGGACAATGAGCAGTTCTTC
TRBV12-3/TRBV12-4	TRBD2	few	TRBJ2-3	CASSPRRGGLASTDTQYF	TGTGCCAGCAGCCCGAGGCGGGGGGGCCTCGCTAGCACAGATACGCAGTATTTT
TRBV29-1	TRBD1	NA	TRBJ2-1	CSVEWDRPQSYNEQFF	TGCAGCGTTGAGTGGGACAGGCCCCAATCCTACAATGAGCAGTTCTTC
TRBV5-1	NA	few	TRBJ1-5	CASSRDLGQPQHF	TGCGCCAGCAGCCGGGACTTGGGTCAGCCCCAGCATTTT
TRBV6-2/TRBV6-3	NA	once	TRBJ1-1	CASAWEGREAFF	TGTGCCAGCGCTTGGGAAGGACGGGAAGCTTTCTTT
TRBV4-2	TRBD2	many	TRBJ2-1	CASSPFASGEYNEQFF	TGTGCCAGCAGCCCCTTTGCTAGCGGGGAGTACAATGAGCAGTTCTTC
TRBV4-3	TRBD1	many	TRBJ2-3	CASGVGQGMTTDTQYF	TGCGCCAGCGGAGTGGGACAGGGGATGACCACAGATACGCAGTATTTT
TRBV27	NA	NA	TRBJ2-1	CASNPIGGDNEQFF	TGTGCCAGCAATCCAATAGGGGGTGACAATGAGCAGTTCTTC
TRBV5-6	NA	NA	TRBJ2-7	CASSNVRDSSYEQYF	TGTGCCAGCAGCAACGTCCGGGACTCCAGTTACGAGCAGTACTTC
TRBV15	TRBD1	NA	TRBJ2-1	CATSRGQGLGNEQFF	TGTGCCACCAGCAGAGGACAGGGGTTAGGGAATGAGCAGTTCTTC
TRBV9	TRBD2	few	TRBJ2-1	CASSVGLAGGLNNEQFF	TGTGCCAGCAGCGTGGGTCTAGCGGGGGGTTTGAACAATGAGCAGTTCTTC
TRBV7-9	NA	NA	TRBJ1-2	CASSLGLDTPRGGYTF	TGTGCCAGCAGCTTAGGTTTGGACACCCCCCGGGGGGGCTACACCTTC
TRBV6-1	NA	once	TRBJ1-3	CASSEAGAGNTIYF	TGTGCCAGCAGTGAAGCGGGGGCTGGAAACACCATATATTTT